A selection of T cell receptor beta chains follows, all from one sample in a study of cytomegalovirus exposure and HLA in healthy donors. Repertoires were generated with immunoSEQ multiplex PCR, while TCRdb's copy carries only in-frame clones and drops some. Here the sample table reports some 76,000 clones. The material sequenced was PBMCs. Every receptor here comes from a female donor in good health and CMV-seropositive. The conserved cysteine and the conserved F or W are not part of the CDR3 here.

v_call: TRBV29-1; cdr3_aa: SVCRGLDTEAF
v_call: TRBV4-1; cdr3_aa: ASSQGGLAGVGTGELF
v_call: TRBV4-1; cdr3_aa: ASSRGRDKNTEAF
v_call: TRBV7-9; cdr3_aa: ASSSTRPTGDYGYT
v_call: TRBV7-2; cdr3_aa: ASSPGTSGASDYNEQF
v_call: TRBV5-4; cdr3_aa: ASSLVGQRGGNEQF
v_call: TRBV7-9; cdr3_aa: ASSATGGRDGYT
v_call: TRBV13; cdr3_aa: ASSLEAGGFNEQF
v_call: TRBV2; cdr3_aa: ASTETRQETQY
v_call: TRBV4-2; cdr3_aa: ASSQDATGVYGNTIY
v_call: TRBV30; cdr3_aa: AWSGTGGILYEKLF
v_call: TRBV5-4; cdr3_aa: ASSRGTGGTEAF
v_call: TRBV28; cdr3_aa: ASSSLAGGTGELF
v_call: TRBV4-1; cdr3_aa: ASSQEGGQGARTEAF
v_call: TRBV30; cdr3_aa: AWEREETQY
v_call: TRBV18; cdr3_aa: ASSGAGQDSTDTQY
v_call: TRBV5-6; cdr3_aa: ASTLGTGDDSPLH
v_call: TRBV5-1; cdr3_aa: ASSLQGAYGYT
v_call: TRBV7-9; cdr3_aa: ASSSPGGIGTEAF
v_call: TRBV19; cdr3_aa: ASSKTSGGLQETQY
v_call: TRBV4-1; cdr3_aa: ASSQAVERRHSTDTQY
v_call: TRBV6-5; cdr3_aa: ASSYLADSYNEQF
v_call: TRBV4-3; cdr3_aa: ASSQDAEGEATEAF
v_call: TRBV7-2; cdr3_aa: ASSTNPSGRQVPYGYT
v_call: TRBV5-1; cdr3_aa: ASSLAGGRAYGDTQY
v_call: TRBV4-3; cdr3_aa: ASSPGGFGLNTGELF
v_call: TRBV4-1; cdr3_aa: ASSQDPGTRTSCF
v_call: TRBV2; cdr3_aa: ASSEGLAKYYEQY
v_call: TRBV18; cdr3_aa: ASSPVVGADTGELF
v_call: TRBV29-1; cdr3_aa: SVVQAGGVNVLT
v_call: TRBV27; cdr3_aa: ASGGVSNSPLH
v_call: TRBV28; cdr3_aa: ASSQEPGGYT
v_call: TRBV29-1; cdr3_aa: SARTGNGDEQY
v_call: TRBV4-3; cdr3_aa: ASSQQTPDGTVFYGYT
v_call: TRBV10-3; cdr3_aa: AIRKQGGGTEAF
v_call: TRBV4-1; cdr3_aa: ASSQASREQF
v_call: TRBV7-2; cdr3_aa: ASSPTAGHYNSPLH
v_call: TRBV30; cdr3_aa: AWSHRTSYEQY
v_call: TRBV19; cdr3_aa: ASSPSSYEQY
v_call: TRBV4-1; cdr3_aa: ASSQEGTGAYEQY
v_call: TRBV28; cdr3_aa: ASSPGDSSNSPLH
v_call: TRBV27; cdr3_aa: ATWDWGGGTEAF
v_call: TRBV12-5; cdr3_aa: ASGSSGYNEQF
v_call: TRBV29-1; cdr3_aa: SVVTGESEQY
v_call: TRBV28; cdr3_aa: ASSFVGATEAF